This T cell receptor (beta chain) was captured in a study of blood T cell repertoires in COVID-19. This CDR3 has 15 amino acids. V gave up 2 bases and J gave up 2 bases, with 10 bases separating them. Germline V lookup: CDR1 MNHEY, CDR2 SVGEGT. Measured with immunoSEQ multiplex PCR; TCRdb has only the in-frame clones, and not every one. Seen here are more than 200,000 clones, 70% to 90% observed once, and the top ten hold under 1.5%. This chain joins TRBV6-2 or TRBV6-3 and TRBJ1-5; D possibly corresponds to TRBD1 (6 bases). Sequenced material: peripheral blood. This sequence was found in a man aged 80 or over with acute or convalescent COVID-19. CDR3 sequence reads: CASSYTGSGNQPQHF. The DNA of the CDR3 is TGTGCCAGCAGTTACACAGGGTCCGGCAATCAGCCCCAGCATTTT.